The 19 T cell receptor beta chains reported below all come from one sample, sequenced in a study of T-cell reconstitution after alpha-beta-depleted transplantation in children. Preparation of the TCRbeta library was carried out with unique molecular identifiers. One entry per CDR3 protein results from TCRdb running MiXCR on the PCR reads. The table has about 830,000 distinct CDR3 sequences, about 16% seen once. Specimen: PBMCs, mostly from graft donor cells, collected 360 days after TCRalphabeta/CD19-depleted stem cell transplant. The receptors come from a male patient between 5 and 17 years old who had a stem cell transplant for acute lymphoblastic leukemia, so the T cells may come from the graft donor.

The gene calls are TRBV18 and TRBJ2-7; D may be TRBD1 or TRBD2 (5 bases each). V lost 0 bases, J lost 11 bases, and 11 bases lay in between. Germline V gene sequence: CDR1 KGHSH, CDR2 LQKENI. The CDR3 is 12 amino acids. The CDR3 region has the DNA TGTGCCAGCTCACCACCCACCGGGGCCGAGTACTTC. Its protein is CASSPPTGAEYF.

V usage is TRBV4-2 and J usage is TRBJ2-3; the match to TRBD1 covers 9 bases. Trimming took 7 bases from V and 4 from J; bases not matched to a gene: 3. Germline lookup yields CDR1 LGHNA and CDR2 YNFKEQ. The CDR3 is 13 amino acids. The CDR3 coding sequence is TGTGCCAGCACCACAGGGGGCTCAGATACGCAGTATTTT. Translation gives CASTTGGSDTQYF.

V gene TRBV9 combines with J gene TRBJ2-1; D is possibly TRBD2 (5 bases). Germline V gene data show CDR1 as SGDLS and CDR2 as YYNGEE. This CDR3 region has 17 residues. Trimming removed 0 bases at V and 4 bases at J, with 17 bases between. CDR3 protein: CASSVGKGSETYNEQFF. Here the CDR3 DNA reads TGTGCCAGCAGCGTAGGAAAAGGTAGCGAGACATACAATGAGCAGTTCTTC.

This clonotype was observed at least ten times. The chain combines TRBV6-5 with TRBJ2-7; TRBD1 aligns across 8 bases. CDR1 and CDR2 from the germline V gene are MNHEY and SVGAGI. The CDR3 length is 14 residues. V dropped 2 bases and J dropped 2; count of bases not matched to a gene: 2. CDR3 coding DNA: TGTGCCAGCAGTTACGGACAGGGTGCCTACGAGCAGTACTTC. Its protein product is CASSYGQGAYEQYF.

CDR3 in amino acids: CAISESREPRNTEAFF. For the CDR3, the DNA is TGTGCCATCAGTGAGTCCAGGGAACCCAGGAACACTGAAGCTTTCTTT. The chain links TRBV10-3 to TRBJ1-1; TRBD1 is a possible D gene (5 bases). The CDR3 consists of 16 residues. Per germline, CDR1 ENHRY and CDR2 SYGVKD. The V end lost 0 bases, the J end lost 1 base, and 12 bases lay between the germline ends.

This chain joins TRBV12-3 or TRBV12-4 and TRBJ2-3, with D possibly TRBD2 on 5 matching bases. This CDR3 contains 11 residues. V dropped 6 bases and J dropped 7 bases, with 8 bases sitting between them. The chain's CDR3 is CASSTGYTQYF. The DNA for the CDR3 is TGTGCCAGCAGCACGGGATATACGCAGTATTTT.

This chain uses TRBV19 with TRBJ1-1; possible D gene TRBD1, 5 bases. The CDR3 totals 15 residues. Germline V gene lookup returns CDR1 LNHDA and CDR2 SQIVND (reference sequence). The germline V and J ends were trimmed by 1 base and 4 bases, with 13 bases remaining between them. The CDR3 bases are TGTGCCAGTAGTATAGCCCCCGGGGGAGGCACTGAAGCTTTCTTT. This codes for CASSIAPGGGTEAFF.

This chain links TRBV4-1 with TRBJ2-3; TRBD2 matches at 10 bases. J lost 2 bases, V lost 6 bases, and 5 bases had no gene match. CDR3 length equals 15 residues. Germline loops: CDR1 MGHRA, CDR2 YSYEKL. The CDR3 is CASRLGLAVTDTQYF. CDR3 nucleotide sequence: TGCGCCAGCAGGCTAGGACTAGCGGTCACAGATACGCAGTATTTT.

The V and J genes are TRBV7-3 and TRBJ2-3, with D uncertain. Per germline, CDR1 SGHTA and CDR2 FQGTGA. The CDR3 contains 15 residues. The V gene lost 4 bases and the J gene lost 2 bases, with 13 bases spanning the gap. The CDR3 region is CASSYNRADTDTQYF. The CDR3 coding sequence is TGTGCCAGCAGCTACAATCGGGCCGACACAGATACGCAGTATTTT.

A few counts support this clonotype. The J gene is TRBJ2-2, the V gene TRBV30; tentatively, D is TRBD2 (5 bases). Germline CDR1 and CDR2: GTSNPN and SVGIG (reference sequence). The CDR3 length is 13 residues. Trimming took 0 bases from V and 4 from J, leaving 6 bases between them. Here the CDR3 DNA reads TGTGCCTGGAGTGTGACTACCACCGGGGAGCTGTTTTTT. It encodes CAWSVTTTGELFF.

This clonotype appeared a few times. The chain joins TRBV7-9 to TRBJ2-7; D not resolved. This CDR3 contains 15 residues. Germline assignment: CDR1 SEHNR and CDR2 FQNEAQ (reference sequence). Trimming took off 5 bases at V and 1 base at J, with 15 bases between the two ends. In nucleotides, the CDR3 is TGTGCCAGCAGCCACGTAGGGCCCTTTTCCTACGAGCAGTACTTC. This translates into CASSHVGPFSYEQYF.

The V call is TRBV12-3 or TRBV12-4, the J call TRBJ1-5; D uncertain. The CDR3 is 15 residues long. V lost 5 bases and J 0 bases, leaving 11 bases between the germline ends. Here the CDR3 reads CASSPRRNSNQPQHF. The CDR3 DNA sequence: TGTGCCAGCAGTCCCCGCCGGAATAGCAATCAGCCCCAGCATTTT.

The genes are TRBV12-3 or TRBV12-4 and TRBJ2-7; D remains ambiguous. V lost 6 bases, J lost 0 bases, and 12 bases lay in between. This CDR3 comprises 14 residues. The CDR3 protein is CASRGSASSYEQYF. The CDR3 DNA reads TGTGCCAGCAGGGGGTCCGCTAGCTCCTACGAGCAGTACTTC.

This clonotype has only a few counts. The chain couples TRBV5-4 to TRBJ2-3, with a possible D match to TRBD2 (6 bases). V was clipped by 0 bases and J by 2 bases, with 10 bases between them. Germline assignment: CDR1 SGHNT and CDR2 YYREEE (reference sequence). This CDR3 region has 15 residues. The CDR3, as DNA: TGTGCCAGCAGCTTGGGCGGGACCCTCACAGATACGCAGTATTTT. Its translation: CASSLGGTLTDTQYF.

The chain is built from TRBV20-1 and TRBJ2-7, with 10 bases fitting TRBD2. The V and J ends lost 6 bases and 7 bases, in that order; junction bases with no gene match: 12. CDR1 is DFQATT and CDR2 is SNEGSKA in the germline V gene (reference sequence). The CDR3 consists of 14 residues. CDR3 nucleotides: TGCAGTGCCTCCCCGACTAGCGGGCCTAGAGAGCAGTACTTC. Protein product: CSASPTSGPREQYF.

The chain carries TRBV10-3 and TRBJ2-1; no reliable D call. CDR1 ENHRY and CDR2 SYGVKD come from the germline V gene. This CDR3 contains 15 residues. Trimming left V 2 bases short and J 6 bases short, with 14 bases between. Here the CDR3 reads CAISEKSAPSNEQFF. The CDR3 DNA reads as TGTGCCATCAGTGAGAAGAGCGCTCCCAGCAATGAGCAGTTCTTC.

This clonotype was counted a few times. J is TRBJ2-7 and V is TRBV7-6; D gene unclear. V shed 1 base and J shed 6 bases, with 7 bases lying between them. CDR1 and CDR2 from the germline V gene are SGHVS and FNYEAQ. The CDR3 extends over 12 amino acids. CDR3: CASSLGLSEQYF. The CDR3 DNA sequence: TGTGCCAGCAGCTTAGGGCTTAGCGAGCAGTACTTC.

This clonotype was seen only a few times. The genes are TRBV11-1 and TRBJ1-1, with unresolved D. The V gene's germline CDR1 is SGHAT and CDR2 FQDESV (reference sequence). The CDR3 is 18 amino acids. Trimming removed 6 bases from V and 0 bases from J, with 23 bases in between. CDR3 bases: TGTGCCAGCAGATCGGTGGGAGCCAGGAGAAAAATGAACACTGAAGCTTTCTTT. The encoded protein is CASRSVGARRKMNTEAFF.

This clonotype was observed a few times. V gene TRBV10-3 combines with J gene TRBJ1-2; TRBD1 might be the D (6 bases). CDR1 and CDR2 (germline): ENHRY, SYGVKD. This CDR3 comprises 14 residues. V was cut by 7 bases and J by 4 bases, with 16 bases left in between. CDR3 DNA sequence: TGTGCCATCAATCGACAGGTTGTCGGCTATGGCTACACCTTC. This gives the protein CAINRQVVGYGYTF.